Listed below are T cell receptor beta chains from one sample, sequenced in a study of T cell changes during pregnancy in multiple sclerosis. Libraries were prepared by immunoSEQ multiplex PCR; TCRdb keeps only in-frame clonotypes and omits some of them. The table lists roughly 80,000 clones, roughly 93% of them singletons. The source was peripheral blood, collected in the second trimester of pregnancy. These receptors were taken from a female donor with multiple sclerosis, enrolled in a pregnancy study. CDR3s include the opening cysteine and the closing phenylalanine or tryptophan. The order of the fields is D gene, V gene, CDR3 length, J gene, clone size, CDR3 DNA, CDR3 protein. A D gene is named only where the DNA matches it firmly. A clone size is listed for some rows: how often the clone was seen (once, few, many), or a class if it is expanded.

>TRBD2|TRBV9|16|TRBJ2-3|NA
TGTGCCAGCAGCGGCCAGCGGGGGGGGTTCACAGATACGCAGTATTTT
CASSGQRGGFTDTQYF
>NA|TRBV25-1|11|TRBJ1-1|NA
TGTGCCAGCAGGAGGGACACTGAAGCTTTCTTT
CASRRDTEAFF
>TRBD1|TRBV18|15|TRBJ2-7|NA
TGTGCCAGCTCTCCTCTCTGGGACAGGGACTACGAGCAGTACTTC
CASSPLWDRDYEQYF
>NA|TRBV7-9|15|TRBJ1-1|NA
TGTGCCAGCAGCAGGGACGGGACACTCAACACTGAAGCTTTCTTT
CASSRDGTLNTEAFF
>NA|TRBV18|14|TRBJ1-2|once
TGTGCCAGCTCACCCCCAGGGGCGGACGTTGGCTACACCTTC
CASSPPGADVGYTF
>NA|TRBV5-1|14|TRBJ2-3|NA
TGCGCCAGCAGGACCGGGACTAGCACAGATACGCAGTATTTT
CASRTGTSTDTQYF
>TRBD2|TRBV7-8|17|TRBJ2-3|NA
TGTGCCAGCAGCTTATCACTAGCGGGGGCAAGCACAGATACGCAGTATTTT
CASSLSLAGASTDTQYF
>TRBD1|TRBV27|16|TRBJ2-7|NA
TGTGCCAGCAGTAGGGAGGGACAGGGGGCCGGCTACGAGCAGTACTTC
CASSREGQGAGYEQYF
>NA|TRBV6-4|15|TRBJ2-1|NA
TGTGCCAGCAGCCGACAGGGAGGCTTCCCCAATGAGCAGTTCTTC
CASSRQGGFPNEQFF
>TRBD2|TRBV7-9|15|TRBJ2-4|NA
TGTGCCAGCAGCATCACCGGGACTAGGGCCAACATTCAGTACTTC
CASSITGTRANIQYF
>NA|TRBV6-6|16|TRBJ1-1|NA
TGTGCCAGCAGTTACTCGAGGCCCGGCATGAACACTGAAGCTTTCTTT
CASSYSRPGMNTEAFF
>NA|TRBV6-1|13|TRBJ2-7|NA
TGTGCCAGCAGTGAAGGGACACCCTACGAGCAGTACTTC
CASSEGTPYEQYF
>NA|TRBV15|14|TRBJ1-1|NA
TGTGCCACCAGCAGAGATCGGAGACCCACTGAAGCTTTCTTT
CATSRDRRPTEAFF
>NA|TRBV19|11|TRBJ1-1|NA
TGTGCCAGTGGGGGGATCCGCGAAGCTTTCTTT
CASGGIREAFF
>TRBD2|TRBV7-2|18|TRBJ2-3|many
TGTGCCAGCAGCTCACCCAAGCGGGGGGACCCTAGCACAGATACGCAGTATTTT
CASSSPKRGDPSTDTQYF